The clone carrying this T cell receptor beta chain was observed once. The multiple sclerosis controls were treatment-naive patients, and their relapsing-remitting disease was stable or active. CD8+ and CD4+ T cells were negatively isolated; TEMRA cells were FACS-enriched. V lost 1 base and J lost 5, with 9 bases in between. The CDR3 extends over 14 amino acids. Germline V gives CDR1 SGDLS, CDR2 YYNGEE. The sample comes from a study of CD8 T cells in Susac syndrome. Random-hexamer reverse transcription was applied to about 0.45 to 1 ug RNA. Coverage of TCR beta CDR3 amplification by immunoSEQ multiplex PCR extended to 54 Vbeta and 13 Jbeta. MiXCR, applied by TCRdb to the immunoSEQ multiplex PCR reads, yields one record per CDR3 protein. Seen here are roughly 120,000 distinct CDR3 sequences, around 94% observed once, and the top ten hold around 0.13%.

This clonotype was sampled from a human donor with multiple sclerosis. The V call is TRBV9, the J call TRBJ2-2; no clear D. Sequencing was done on a sample of CD4+ T cells from PBMCs. The CDR3 nucleotides are TGTGCCAGCAGCGTAACTGGGGATACCGGGGAGCTGTTTTTT. Translation gives CASSVTGDTGELFF. Full variable domain (missing parts from reference TRBV9 and TRBJ2-2): DSGVTQTPKHLITATGQRVTLRCSPRSGDLSVYWYQQSLDQGLQFLIQYYNGEERAKGNILERFSAQQFPDLHSELNLSSLELGDSALYFCASSVTGDTGELFFGEGSRLTVL.